This T cell receptor (beta chain) was profiled in a study of regulatory T cells in long-lasting Graves disease. Study-wide points: Favored gene segments in persistent disease were TRBV28, TRBJ1-2 and TRBJ2-5.

Regarding time point: newly diagnosed GD, antithyroid drugs for less than 3 months. RNA extracted from PBMCs served as the sequencing template. Trimming took 3 bases from V and 2 from J, leaving 14 bases between them. The V gene's germline CDR1 is SGHRS and CDR2 YFSETQ. This CDR3 region has 15 residues. This clonotype was seen repeatedly, ten times or more. Its antigen is still unknown. Researchers made TCR beta libraries by using iRepertoire HTBI primers and running Arm-PCR on CDR3 regions. Using its own MiXCR run on the multiplex PCR reads, TCRdb lists one record per CDR3 protein. Among around 480,000 distinct CDR3 sequences listed, around 15% were seen once. This sample also belongs to another study, concerning T cells in Graves' hyperthyroidism and ophthalmopathy.

The sequence was obtained from a man aged 40-55 years with Graves disease. The material was peripheral blood mononuclear cells (PBMCs), obtained at new diagnosis, from a patient treated with antithyroid drugs. The chain combines TRBV5-1 with TRBJ1-1; D possibly corresponds to TRBD1 (6 bases). The CDR3 coding sequence is TGCGCCAGCAGCTCCGGGACAACTATTAACACTGAAGCTTTCTTT. Amino acid sequence: CASSSGTTINTEAFF.